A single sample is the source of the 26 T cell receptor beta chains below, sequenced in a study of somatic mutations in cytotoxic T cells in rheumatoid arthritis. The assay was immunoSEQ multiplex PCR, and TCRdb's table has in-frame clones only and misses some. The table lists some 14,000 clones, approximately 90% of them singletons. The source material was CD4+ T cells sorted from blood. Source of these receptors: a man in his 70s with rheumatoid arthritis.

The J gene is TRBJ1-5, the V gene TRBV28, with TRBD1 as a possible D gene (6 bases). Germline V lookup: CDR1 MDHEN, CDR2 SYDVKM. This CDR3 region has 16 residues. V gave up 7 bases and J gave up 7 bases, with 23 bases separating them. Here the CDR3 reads CASTPVGAGDGQPQHF. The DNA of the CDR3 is TGTGCCAGCACCCCGGTGGGGGCAGGGGATGGCCAGCCCCAGCATTTT. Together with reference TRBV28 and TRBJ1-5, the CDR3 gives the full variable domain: DVKVTQSSRYLVKRTGEKVFLECVQDMDHENMFWYRQDPGLGLRLIYFSYDVKMKEKGDIPEGYSVSREKKERFSLILESASTNQTSMYLCASTPVGAGDGQPQHFGDGTRLSIL.

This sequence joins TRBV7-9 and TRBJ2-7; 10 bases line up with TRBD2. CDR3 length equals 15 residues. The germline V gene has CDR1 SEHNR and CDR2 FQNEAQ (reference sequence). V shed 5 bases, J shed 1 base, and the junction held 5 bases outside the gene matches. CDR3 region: CASSPWTSGSYEQYF. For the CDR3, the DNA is TGTGCCAGCAGCCCATGGACTAGCGGATCCTACGAGCAGTACTTC.

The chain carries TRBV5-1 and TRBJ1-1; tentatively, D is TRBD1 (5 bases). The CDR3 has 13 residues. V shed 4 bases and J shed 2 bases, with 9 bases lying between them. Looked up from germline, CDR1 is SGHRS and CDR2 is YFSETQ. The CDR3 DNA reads TGCGCCAGCAGCCAAGACAGTAACACTGAAGCTTTCTTT. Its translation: CASSQDSNTEAFF.

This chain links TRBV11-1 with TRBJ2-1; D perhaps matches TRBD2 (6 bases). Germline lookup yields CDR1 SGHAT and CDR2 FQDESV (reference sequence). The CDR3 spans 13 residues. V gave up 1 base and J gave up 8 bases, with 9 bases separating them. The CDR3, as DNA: TGTGCCAGCAGCTTAGGACTAGGTCATGAGCAGTTCTTC. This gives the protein CASSLGLGHEQFF.

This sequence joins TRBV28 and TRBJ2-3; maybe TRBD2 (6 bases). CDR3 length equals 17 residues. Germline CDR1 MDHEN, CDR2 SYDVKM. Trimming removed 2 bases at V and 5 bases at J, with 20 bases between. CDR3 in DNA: TGTGCCAGCAGTTTAGAGGGTGCGGGAAACCCACGAGATACGCAGTATTTT. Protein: CASSLEGAGNPRDTQYF.

This chain's CDR3 is CASSLAEFDNSPLHF. CDR3 sequence (DNA): TGCGCCAGCAGCTTGGCCGAGTTCGATAATTCACCCCTCCACTTT. The chain joins TRBV5-1 to TRBJ1-6, with D hard to call. Trimming took off 0 bases at V and 5 bases at J, with 9 bases between the two ends. Germline assignment: CDR1 SGHRS and CDR2 YFSETQ. The CDR3 runs to 15 residues.

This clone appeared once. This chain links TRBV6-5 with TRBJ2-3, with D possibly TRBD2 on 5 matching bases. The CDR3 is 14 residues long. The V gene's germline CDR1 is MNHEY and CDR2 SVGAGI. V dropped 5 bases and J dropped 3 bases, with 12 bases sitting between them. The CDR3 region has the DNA TGTGCCAGCAGTCCGTCACGGGGTACAGATACGCAGTATTTT. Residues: CASSPSRGTDTQYF.

CDR3 residues: CASSTRQSDSYEQYF. CDR3 nucleotides: TGTGCCAGCAGTACACGACAGTCTGACTCCTACGAGCAGTACTTC. This chain links TRBV2 with TRBJ2-7, with D possibly TRBD1 on 5 matching bases. The germline V gene has CDR1 SNHLY and CDR2 FYNNEI. The CDR3 extends over 15 amino acids. V lost 5 bases, J lost 0 bases, and 14 bases lay in between.

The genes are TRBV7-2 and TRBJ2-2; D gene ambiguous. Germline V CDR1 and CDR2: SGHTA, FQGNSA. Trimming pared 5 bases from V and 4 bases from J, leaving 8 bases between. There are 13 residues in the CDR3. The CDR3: CASSPVRTGELFF. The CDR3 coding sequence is TGTGCCAGCAGCCCCGTCCGCACCGGGGAGCTGTTTTTT. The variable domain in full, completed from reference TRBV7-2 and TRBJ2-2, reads GAGVSQSPSNKVTEKGKDVELRCDPISGHTALYWYRQSLGQGLEFLIYFQGNSAPDKSGLPSDRFSAERTGGSVSTLTIQRTQQEDSAVYLCASSPVRTGELFFGEGSRLTVL.

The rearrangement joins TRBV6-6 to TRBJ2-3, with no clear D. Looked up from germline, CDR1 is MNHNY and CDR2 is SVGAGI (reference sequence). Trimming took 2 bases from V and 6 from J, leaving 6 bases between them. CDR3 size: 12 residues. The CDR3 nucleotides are TGTGCCAGCAGTTACCAGGTGGATACGCAGTATTTT. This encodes CASSYQVDTQYF.

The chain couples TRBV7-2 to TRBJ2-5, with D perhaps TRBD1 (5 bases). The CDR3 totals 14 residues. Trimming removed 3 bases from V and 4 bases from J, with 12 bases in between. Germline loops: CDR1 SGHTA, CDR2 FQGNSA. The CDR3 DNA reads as TGTGCCAGCAGCTTCCAGGGAACTCGAGAGACCCAGTACTTC. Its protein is CASSFQGTRETQYF.

The chain's CDR3 is CASSHNKRDSANYGYTF. The CDR3 bases are TGTGCCAGCAGCCACAATAAAAGGGACAGCGCTAACTATGGCTACACCTTC. The chain employs TRBV7-9 and TRBJ1-2; 7 bases fit TRBD1. This CDR3 has 17 residues. From germline, CDR1 is SEHNR and CDR2 FQNEAQ (reference sequence). Trimming cost V 5 bases and J 0 bases; bases outside gene matches: 12.

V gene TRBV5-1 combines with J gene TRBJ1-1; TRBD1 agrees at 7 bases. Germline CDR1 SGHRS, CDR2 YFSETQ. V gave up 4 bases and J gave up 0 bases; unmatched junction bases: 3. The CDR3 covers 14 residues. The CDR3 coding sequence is TGCGCCAGCAGCCCCGACAGGGTGAACACTGAAGCTTTCTTT. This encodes CASSPDRVNTEAFF.

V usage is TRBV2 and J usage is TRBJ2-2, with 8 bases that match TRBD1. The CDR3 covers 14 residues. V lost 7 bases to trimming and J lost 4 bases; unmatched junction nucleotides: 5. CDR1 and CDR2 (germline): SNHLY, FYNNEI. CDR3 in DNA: TGTGCCAGCAACTCAGGGGGCATCACCGGGGAGCTGTTTTTT. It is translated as CASNSGGITGELFF.

CDR3 loop: CASSIGSSNQPQHF. The CDR3 nucleotides are TGTGCCAGCAGTATAGGGAGTAGCAATCAGCCCCAGCATTTT. This rearrangement joins TRBV6-1 to TRBJ1-5; D uncertain. CDR3 length: 14 amino acids. Trimming pared 5 bases from V and 0 bases from J, leaving 8 bases between. The germline V gene has CDR1 MNHNS and CDR2 SASEGT.

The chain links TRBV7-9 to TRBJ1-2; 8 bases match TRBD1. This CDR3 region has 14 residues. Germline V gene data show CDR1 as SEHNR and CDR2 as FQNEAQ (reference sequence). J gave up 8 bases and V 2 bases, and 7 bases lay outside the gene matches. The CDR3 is CASSLPQGARGYTF. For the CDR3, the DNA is TGTGCCAGCAGCTTACCCCAGGGGGCACGGGGCTACACCTTC. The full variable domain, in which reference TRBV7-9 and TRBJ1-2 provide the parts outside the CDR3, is DTGVSQNPRHKITKRGQNVTFRCDPISEHNRLYWYRQTLGQGPEFLTYFQNEAQLEKSRLLSDRFSAERPKGSFSTLEIQRTEQGDSAMYLCASSLPQGARGYTFGSGTRLTVV.

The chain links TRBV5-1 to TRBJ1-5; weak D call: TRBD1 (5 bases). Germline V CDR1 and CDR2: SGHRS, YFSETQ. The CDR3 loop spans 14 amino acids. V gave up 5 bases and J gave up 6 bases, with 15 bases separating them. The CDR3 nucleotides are TGCGCCAGCAGTCCCGGGGAGGGGACTCAGCCCCAGCATTTT. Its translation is CASSPGEGTQPQHF.

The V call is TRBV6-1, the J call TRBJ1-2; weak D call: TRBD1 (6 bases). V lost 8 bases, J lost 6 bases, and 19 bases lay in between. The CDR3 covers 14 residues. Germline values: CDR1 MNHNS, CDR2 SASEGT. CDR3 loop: CASEGVGGTHGYTF. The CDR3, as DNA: TGTGCCAGCGAGGGGGTGGGGGGGACCCATGGCTACACCTTC.

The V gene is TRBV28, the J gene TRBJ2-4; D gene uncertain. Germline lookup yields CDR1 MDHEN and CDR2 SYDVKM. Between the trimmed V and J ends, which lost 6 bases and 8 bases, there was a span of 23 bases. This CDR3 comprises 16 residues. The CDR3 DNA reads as TGTGCCAGCAGCAGCGCGGATGATGACCCCTTCTACATTCAGTACTTC. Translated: CASSSADDDPFYIQYF.

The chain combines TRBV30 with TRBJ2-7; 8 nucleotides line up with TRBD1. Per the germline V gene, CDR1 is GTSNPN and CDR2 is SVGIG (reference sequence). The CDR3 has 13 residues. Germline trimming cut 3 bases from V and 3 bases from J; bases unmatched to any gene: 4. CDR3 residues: CAWRRTGSYEQYF. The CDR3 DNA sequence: TGTGCCTGGAGAAGGACAGGGAGCTACGAGCAGTACTTC.

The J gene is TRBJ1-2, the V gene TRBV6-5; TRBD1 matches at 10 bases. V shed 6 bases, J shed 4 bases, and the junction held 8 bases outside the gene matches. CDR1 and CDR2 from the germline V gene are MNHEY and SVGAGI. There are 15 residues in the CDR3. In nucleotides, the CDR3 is TGTGCCAGCAGGACAGGGGGCGGTCGTAGCTATGGCTACACCTTC. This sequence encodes CASRTGGGRSYGYTF.

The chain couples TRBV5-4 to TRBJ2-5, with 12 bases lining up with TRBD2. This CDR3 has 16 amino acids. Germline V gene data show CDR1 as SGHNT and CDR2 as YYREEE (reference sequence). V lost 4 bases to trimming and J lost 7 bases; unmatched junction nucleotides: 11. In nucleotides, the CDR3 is TGTGCCAGCAGCCCTGGGGCTAGCGGGAGGGCCGGGACCCAGTACTTC. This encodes CASSPGASGRAGTQYF.

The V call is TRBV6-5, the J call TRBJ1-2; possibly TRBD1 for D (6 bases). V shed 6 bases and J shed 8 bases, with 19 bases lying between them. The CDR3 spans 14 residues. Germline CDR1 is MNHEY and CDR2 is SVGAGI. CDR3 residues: CASSRPGGLRGYTF. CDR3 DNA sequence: TGTGCCAGCAGCCGCCCCGGGGGGCTAAGGGGCTACACCTTC.

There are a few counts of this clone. The CDR3: CASSQIMGGNTIYF. Here the CDR3 DNA reads TGCGCCAGCAGCCAAATAATGGGCGGAAACACCATATATTTT. J is TRBJ1-3 and V is TRBV4-1, with no clear D. Trimming stripped 2 bases from V and 4 bases from J, with 9 bases between. Germline CDR1 reads MGHRA; CDR2 reads YSYEKL. CDR3 size: 14 residues.

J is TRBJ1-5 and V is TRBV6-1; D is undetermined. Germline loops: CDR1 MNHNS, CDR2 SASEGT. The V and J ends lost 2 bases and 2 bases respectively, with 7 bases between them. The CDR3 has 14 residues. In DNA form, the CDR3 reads TGTGCCAGCAGTGAATGGAGGGGCAATCAGCCCCAGCATTTT. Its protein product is CASSEWRGNQPQHF.

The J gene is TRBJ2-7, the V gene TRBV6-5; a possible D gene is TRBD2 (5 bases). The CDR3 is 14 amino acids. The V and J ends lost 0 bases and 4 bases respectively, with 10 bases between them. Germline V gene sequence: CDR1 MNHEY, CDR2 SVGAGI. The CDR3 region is CASSYSPRLYEQYF. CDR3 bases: TGTGCCAGCAGTTACTCGCCGAGACTATACGAGCAGTACTTC.